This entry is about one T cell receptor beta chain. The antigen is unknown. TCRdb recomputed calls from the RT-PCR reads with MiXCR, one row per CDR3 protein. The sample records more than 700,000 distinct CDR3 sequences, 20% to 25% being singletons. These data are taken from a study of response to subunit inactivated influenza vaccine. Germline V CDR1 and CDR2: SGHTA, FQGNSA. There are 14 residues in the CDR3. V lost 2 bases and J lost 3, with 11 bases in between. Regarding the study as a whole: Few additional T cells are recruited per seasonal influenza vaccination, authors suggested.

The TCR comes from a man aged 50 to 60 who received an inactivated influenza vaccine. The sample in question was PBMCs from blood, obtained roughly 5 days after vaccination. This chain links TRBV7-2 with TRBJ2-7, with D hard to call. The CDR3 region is CASSLSFRNYEQYF. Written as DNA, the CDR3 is TGTGCCAGCAGCTTATCTTTCCGTAACTACGAGCAGTACTTC. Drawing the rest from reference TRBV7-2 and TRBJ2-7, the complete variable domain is GAGVSQSPSNKVTEKGKDVELRCDPISGHTALYWYRQSLGQGLEFLIYFQGNSAPDKSGLPSDRFSAERTGGSVSTLTIQRTQQEDSAVYLCASSLSFRNYEQYFGPGTRLTVT.